These T cell receptor beta chains were read from a single sample in a study of identical twins. MiXCR, applied by TCRdb to the 5' RACE reads, yields one record per CDR3 protein. Counted here are hundreds of thousands of distinct CDR3 sequences, about 20% occurring once; the ten biggest clones make up approximately 14%. In addition, the sample was reused for a study of T cells expressing NK-cell markers.

The sample comprised PBMCs. Receptors originate from a woman younger than 30 in good health. CDR3s include the opening cysteine and the closing phenylalanine or tryptophan. A D gene is named only where the DNA matches it firmly. The size field is filled for only some rows; it gives once, few, many or a size class.

cdr3_aa cdr3_nt d_call v_call clone_size j_call
CAIRPLAGDRNEQFF TGTGCCATCAGGCCCCTAGCGGGAGATAGGAATGAGCAGTTCTTC TRBD2 TRBV10-3 . TRBJ2-1
CASSLSRQLRAFF TGTGCCAGCAGCTTATCTCGGCAGTTGCGTGCTTTCTTT . TRBV7-2 few TRBJ1-1
CASSAGPNYGYTF TGTGCCAGCAGCGCGGGACCGAACTATGGCTACACCTTC . TRBV7-2 few TRBJ1-2
CASSVNPGQGNSPLHF TGTGCCAGCAGCGTCAATCCGGGACAGGGAAATTCACCCCTCCACTTT TRBD1 TRBV9 . TRBJ1-6
CASSLYRLAPNTGELFF TGTGCCAGCAGCTTGTACCGACTAGCCCCGAACACCGGGGAGCTGTTTTTT TRBD2 TRBV5-5 few TRBJ2-2
CSVVREVFEAFF TGCAGCGTTGTCCGGGAGGTTTTTGAAGCTTTCTTT . TRBV29-1 . TRBJ1-1
CAWSVLAGKAYEQYF TGTGCCTGGAGTGTACTAGCGGGAAAAGCCTACGAGCAGTACTTC TRBD2 TRBV30 few TRBJ2-7
CASSVEGLRTDTQYF TGTGCCAGCAGCGTAGAGGGACTGCGCACAGATACGCAGTATTTT . TRBV9 . TRBJ2-3
CASSRGTSGRSTDTQYF TGCGCCAGCAGTCGGGGGACTAGCGGGAGATCGACAGATACGCAGTATTTT TRBD2 TRBV5-1 . TRBJ2-3
CSLSRNTEAFF TGCAGCTTATCAAGGAACACTGAAGCTTTCTTT . TRBV29-1 few TRBJ1-1
CASSLASGINEQFF TGTGCCAGCAGTTTAGCTAGCGGGATCAATGAGCAGTTCTTC TRBD2 TRBV12-3/TRBV12-4 few TRBJ2-1
CASTVSGGTEAFF TGTGCCAGCACCGTCTCAGGGGGCACTGAAGCTTTCTTT TRBD1 TRBV6-1 few TRBJ1-1
CASSQDRGGRAADTQYF TGTGCCAGCAGCCAAGATCGGGGTGGGAGGGCCGCAGATACGCAGTATTTT TRBD2 TRBV4-2 few TRBJ2-3
CASSEAPGETQYF TGCGCCAGCAGTGAGGCTCCTGGAGAGACCCAGTACTTC . TRBV10-2 . TRBJ2-5
CSVARSFYEQYF TGCAGCGTCGCGAGGAGTTTCTACGAGCAGTACTTC . TRBV29-1 . TRBJ2-7
CASSQGVGGSGGLYNEQFF TGTGCCAGCAGCCAAGGGGTCGGGGGGAGCGGGGGCCTTTACAATGAGCAGTTCTTC TRBD2 TRBV4-2 . TRBJ2-1
CASSTTDSYQETQYF TGTGCCAGCAGCACCACGGACAGCTACCAAGAGACCCAGTACTTC . TRBV7-8 few TRBJ2-5
CASSLGGQEKLFF TGTGCCAGCAGCTTAGGGGGGCAGGAAAAACTGTTTTTT . TRBV13 . TRBJ1-4
CASSRPQGTQYF TGTGCCAGCAGCCGCCCCCAGGGTACGCAGTATTTT . TRBV12-3/TRBV12-4 . TRBJ2-3
CASMASSLDRGPLITQYF TGTGCCAGCATGGCAAGCTCCCTCGACAGGGGACCACTGATTACGCAGTATTTT TRBD1 TRBV6-1 . TRBJ2-3
CASSATSGSKIETQYF TGCGCCAGCAGCGCTACTAGCGGGAGTAAAATTGAGACCCAGTACTTC TRBD2 TRBV5-1 . TRBJ2-5
CASSQDLPLEGSGETQYF TGTGCCAGCAGCCAAGATCTTCCGCTTGAGGGGTCCGGAGAGACCCAGTACTTC . TRBV4-2 few TRBJ2-5
CSASGRGLETQYF TGCAGTGCGAGTGGGCGGGGGTTAGAGACCCAGTACTTC TRBD2 TRBV20-1 . TRBJ2-5
CASSLGGRDTF TGTGCCAGCAGCTTAGGAGGGCGTGACACCTTC . TRBV11-3 few TRBJ1-2
CSATGASNQPQHF TGCAGTGCTACCGGGGCGAGCAATCAGCCCCAGCATTTT . TRBV20-1 . TRBJ1-5
CASSSRVGSQETQYF TGTGCCAGCAGCTCTAGAGTAGGCTCCCAAGAGACCCAGTACTTC . TRBV11-2 few TRBJ2-5
CASSQLETQYF TGTGCCAGCAGCCAATTAGAGACCCAGTACTTC . TRBV3-1 . TRBJ2-5
CASSFKPYNEQFF TGTGCCAGCAGCTTCAAACCATACAATGAGCAGTTCTTC . TRBV7-3 . TRBJ2-1
CASSQSRQELNTEAFF TGTGCCAGCAGCCAAAGTCGGCAGGAATTGAACACTGAAGCTTTCTTT . TRBV4-2 . TRBJ1-1
CSVVLAGGRFYGYTF TGCAGCGTTGTTTTAGCGGGGGGACGGTTCTATGGCTACACCTTC . TRBV29-1 few TRBJ1-2
CSATTSRHFDEQFF TGCAGTGCTACAACTAGCAGGCACTTCGATGAGCAGTTCTTC . TRBV20-1 few TRBJ2-1
CASSLTREVYEQYF TGTGCCAGCAGTTTAACACGGGAGGTCTACGAGCAGTACTTC TRBD2 TRBV27 . TRBJ2-7
CASSRSLQGEQYF TGTGCCAGCAGCCGTAGTTTACAGGGGGAGCAGTACTTC TRBD1 TRBV6-6 few TRBJ2-7
CASSLARAGFADTQYF TGTGCCAGCAGCTTAGCACGGGCAGGGTTCGCAGATACGCAGTATTTT . TRBV7-9 . TRBJ2-3
CASSVTGQGSPLHF TGTGCCAGCAGCGTCACAGGGCAAGGTTCACCCCTCCACTTT . TRBV9 . TRBJ1-6
CAWSNSWEQFF TGTGCCTGGAGTAATTCATGGGAGCAGTTCTTC . TRBV30 . TRBJ2-1
CASSNLAGETQYF TGTGCCAGCTCAAACCTCGCGGGGGAGACCCAGTACTTC . TRBV18 . TRBJ2-5
CASSPRWWQTGPNTGELFF TGTGCCAGCAGCCCTAGATGGTGGCAAACAGGCCCGAACACCGGGGAGCTGTTTTTT . TRBV11-1 few TRBJ2-2
CSANRGQTDSPLHF TGCAGTGCAAACAGGGGGCAGACGGATTCACCCCTCCACTTT TRBD1 TRBV20-1 . TRBJ1-6
CASSEDRSYGYTF TGTGCCAGCAGTGAGGACAGGTCCTATGGCTACACCTTC TRBD1 TRBV6-1 few TRBJ1-2
CASSTRGGLSEQFF TGCGCCAGCAGCACGCGCGGGGGACTGTCTGAGCAGTTCTTC TRBD2 TRBV5-1 few TRBJ2-1
CAIGKDAGSYNEQFF TGTGCCATCGGAAAGGACGCGGGTTCCTACAATGAGCAGTTCTTC . TRBV10-3 once TRBJ2-1
CASSHARPTGELFF TGTGCCAGCAGCCACGCACGTCCCACCGGGGAGCTGTTTTTT . TRBV7-9 . TRBJ2-2
CASSLAPTGMRNTEAFF TGTGCCAGCAGCTTAGCCCCGACAGGGATGAGGAACACTGAAGCTTTCTTT TRBD1 TRBV7-9 . TRBJ1-1
CSAHSERANTEAFF TGCAGTGCCCACAGCGAGCGAGCGAACACTGAAGCTTTCTTT . TRBV20-1 few TRBJ1-1
CATAAPLQPQHF TGTGCCACCGCAGCCCCTTTGCAGCCCCAGCATTTT . TRBV6-2/TRBV6-3 few TRBJ1-5
CASRYDSAGDTEAFF TGTGCCAGCAGATATGACAGTGCGGGAGACACTGAAGCTTTCTTT . TRBV12-3/TRBV12-4 few TRBJ1-1
CASSLDRRGTLGNTIYF TGTGCCAGCAGCCTTGACCGACGTGGTACTCTGGGAAACACCATATATTTT . TRBV5-5 few TRBJ1-3
CASNPIPGTGTYTEAFF TGCGCCAGCAACCCCATACCCGGGACAGGCACGTACACTGAAGCTTTCTTT TRBD1 TRBV4-1 few TRBJ1-1
CSARPLAVTYEQYF TGCAGTGCTAGACCCCTAGCGGTTACCTACGAGCAGTACTTC TRBD2 TRBV20-1 . TRBJ2-7